One T cell receptor beta chain is described in this entry. Investigators prepared the TCR beta libraries by applying iRepertoire HTBI primers and Arm-PCR of CDR3 regions. TCRdb used MiXCR to reprocess the multiplex PCR reads, holding one entry per CDR3 protein. The sample yields a few hundred thousand distinct CDR3 sequences, 22% seen once. The record originates from a study of regulatory T cells in long-lasting Graves disease. Trimming cost V 4 bases and J 7 bases; bases outside gene matches: 5. This CDR3 has 13 residues. Germline CDR1 and CDR2: SEHNR and FQNEAQ (reference sequence). Stated time point: persistent/refractory GD, antithyroid drugs over 5 years with positive TRAb. The authors made the TCR library using RNA they extracted from PBMCs. Graves' disease diagnosis relied on American Thyroid Association guidelines.

The clonotype originates from a female donor with Graves disease. J is TRBJ2-7 and V is TRBV7-9, with 9 bases that match TRBD1. Sequences were derived from peripheral blood mononuclear cells (PBMCs), sampled when the disease was refractory, from a patient treated with antithyroid drugs. The CDR3, as DNA: TGTGCCAGCAGCTCCTTGACAGGGGGGGAGCAGTACTTC. Amino acid sequence: CASSSLTGGEQYF.